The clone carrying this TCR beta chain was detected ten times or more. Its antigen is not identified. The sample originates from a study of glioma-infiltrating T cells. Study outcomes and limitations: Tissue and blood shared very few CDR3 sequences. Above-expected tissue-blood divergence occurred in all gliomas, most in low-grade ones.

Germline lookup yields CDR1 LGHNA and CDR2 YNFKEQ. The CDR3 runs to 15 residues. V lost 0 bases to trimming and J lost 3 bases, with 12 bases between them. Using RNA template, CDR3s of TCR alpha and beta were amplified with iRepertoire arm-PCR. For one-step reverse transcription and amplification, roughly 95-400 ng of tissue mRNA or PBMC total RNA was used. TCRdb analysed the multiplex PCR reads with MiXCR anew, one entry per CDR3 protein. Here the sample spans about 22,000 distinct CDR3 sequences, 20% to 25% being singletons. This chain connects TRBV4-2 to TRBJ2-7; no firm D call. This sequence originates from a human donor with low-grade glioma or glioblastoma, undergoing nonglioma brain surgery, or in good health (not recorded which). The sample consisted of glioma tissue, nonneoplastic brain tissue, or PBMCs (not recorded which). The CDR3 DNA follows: TGTGCCAGCAGCCAAGACAGAGCTTACCACTACGAGCAGTACTTC. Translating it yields CASSQDRAYHYEQYF.